These 23 T cell receptor beta chains were sequenced from one sample in a study of blood T cell repertoires in COVID-19. Data came from immunoSEQ multiplex PCR; TCRdb stores just in-frame clones and leaves some out. The table shows approximately 90,000 clones, with around 84% occurring only once. Sequencing was performed on peripheral blood. The receptors derive from a man older than 75 with acute or convalescent COVID-19.

The chain employs TRBV5-1 and TRBJ1-2, with 9 bases that match TRBD1. V lost 7 bases and J lost 8; bases outside the gene matches: 12. Germline V gene lookup returns CDR1 SGHRS and CDR2 YFSETQ. The CDR3 loop spans 14 amino acids. This CDR3 is CASRNGGTGIGYTF. The CDR3 DNA reads as TGCGCCAGCCGAAACGGCGGGACAGGGATAGGCTACACCTTC.

The V and J genes are TRBV3-1 (or the pseudogene TRBV3-2) and TRBJ2-1, with D possibly matching TRBD2 (6 bases). Germline CDR1 LGHDT, CDR2 YNNKEL (reference sequence). This CDR3 is 14 amino acids long. The V and J ends lost 4 bases and 6 bases respectively, with 13 bases between them. Here the CDR3 DNA reads TGTGCCAGCAGCCCGCGACTAGGGAGCAATGAGCAGTTCTTC. This translates into CASSPRLGSNEQFF.

The chain carries TRBV30 and TRBJ2-7; 8 bases match TRBD1. The V gene end was trimmed by 1 base and the J gene end by 0 bases; junction bases not matched to a gene: 5. CDR3 size: 15 residues. CDR1 GTSNPN and CDR2 SVGIG come from the germline V gene (reference sequence). The DNA of the CDR3 is TGTGCCTGGAGTGGCGACAGGGGACTCTCCTACGAGCAGTACTTC. Protein product: CAWSGDRGLSYEQYF.

The genes are TRBV19 and TRBJ2-2, with a tentative D call TRBD1 (5 bases). Trimming pared 6 bases from V and 4 bases from J, leaving 6 bases between. Germline V CDR1 and CDR2: LNHDA, SQIVND (reference sequence). CDR3 length equals 12 residues. CDR3 nucleotide sequence: TGTGCCAGTAGAGACAGCACCGGGGAGCTGTTTTTT. Its translation is CASRDSTGELFF.

This chain links TRBV27 with TRBJ2-6, with 8 nucleotides matching TRBD1. Germline CDR1 MNHEY, CDR2 SMNVEV (reference sequence). There are 16 residues in the CDR3. Trimming cost V 6 bases and J 2 bases; bases outside gene matches: 6. The CDR3 region is CASSSPQGAGANVLTF. CDR3 in DNA: TGTGCCAGCAGCTCCCCACAGGGGGCTGGGGCCAACGTCCTGACTTTC. The entire variable domain, with the rest obtained from reference TRBV27 and TRBJ2-6, is as follows: EAQVTQNPRYLITVTGKKLTVTCSQNMNHEYMSWYRQDPGLGLRQIYYSMNVEVTDKGDVPEGYKVSRKEKRNFPLILESPSPNQTSLYFCASSSPQGAGANVLTFGAGSRLTVL.

The V call is TRBV28, the J call TRBJ1-3; tentative D call: TRBD1 (6 bases). Germline CDR1 MDHEN, CDR2 SYDVKM. V was shortened by 3 bases and J by 4 bases, with 13 bases between the two germline ends. The CDR3 extends over 15 amino acids. CDR3 sequence (DNA): TGTGCCAGCAGTTTGGGGGGGCTACGAGGAAACACCATATATTTT. It translates to CASSLGGLRGNTIYF.

The chain links TRBV19 to TRBJ2-2, with 10 bases aligning to TRBD2. Germline CDR1 LNHDA, CDR2 SQIVND (reference sequence). With V trimmed by 2 bases and J by 4 bases, 1 base remained unmatched. The CDR3 totals 15 residues. The CDR3 DNA reads as TGTGCCAGTAGTATACTAGCGGGAGTCACCGGGGAGCTGTTTTTT. It codes for CASSILAGVTGELFF. Based on the CDR3 plus reference TRBV19 and TRBJ2-2, the full variable domain is DGGITQSPKYLFRKEGQNVTLSCEQNLNHDAMYWYRQDPGQGLRLIYYSQIVNDFQKGDIAEGYSVSREKKESFPLTVTSAQKNPTAFYLCASSILAGVTGELFFGEGSRLTVL.

The rearrangement joins TRBV27 to TRBJ2-7; TRBD2 matches at 13 bases. The CDR3 totals 13 residues. Looked up from germline, CDR1 is MNHEY and CDR2 is SMNVEV (reference sequence). J gave up 6 bases and V 9 bases, and 5 bases lay outside the gene matches. The CDR3: CASRTSGSLEQYF. In DNA, the CDR3 is TGTGCCAGTCGGACTAGCGGGAGTCTCGAGCAGTACTTC.

The chain is built from TRBV19 and TRBJ2-1; D is possibly TRBD1 (5 bases). Germline-derived CDR1 and CDR2 are LNHDA and SQIVND (reference sequence). Between the trimmed V and J ends, which lost 9 bases and 8 bases, there was a span of 20 bases. The CDR3 consists of 14 residues. In DNA, the CDR3 is TGTGCCAGCCTCCCCCGAGCAGGGTTCTATGAGCAGTTCTTC. It yields the protein CASLPRAGFYEQFF.

The chain employs TRBV20-1 and TRBJ2-7; D is undetermined. V dropped 3 bases and J dropped 6 bases, with 9 bases sitting between them. This CDR3 spans 11 amino acids. CDR1 and CDR2 (germline): DFQATT, SNEGSKA (reference sequence). DNA of the CDR3: TGCAGTGCTAGTCCAGATCTCGAGCAGTACTTC. Translation: CSASPDLEQYF.

This rearrangement joins TRBV9 to TRBJ2-7; 10 bases match TRBD1. The length of the CDR3 is 15 residues. Germline loops: CDR1 SGDLS, CDR2 YYNGEE. V lost 0 bases to trimming and J lost 4 bases; unmatched junction nucleotides: 4. The CDR3 coding sequence is TGTGCCAGCAGCGTAGGGGACAGGGGTGGGTACGAGCAGTACTTC. Its protein product is CASSVGDRGGYEQYF.

This chain connects TRBV5-1 to TRBJ2-5, with 12 bases aligning to TRBD1. V shed 4 bases and J 4 bases; nucleotides not matched to a gene: 8. The CDR3 is made up of 16 amino acids. Germline lookup yields CDR1 SGHRS and CDR2 YFSETQ. The CDR3 loop reads CASSPGGQGALETQYF. The CDR3 DNA reads TGCGCCAGCAGCCCTGGGGGACAGGGGGCTTTAGAGACCCAGTACTTC.

This clone appeared once. The chain is built from TRBV5-4 and TRBJ2-2, with 11 positions matching TRBD1. The germline V gene has CDR1 SGHNT and CDR2 YYREEE (reference sequence). The CDR3 length is 16 residues. The V gene end was trimmed by 4 bases and the J gene end by 5 bases; junction bases not matched to a gene: 7. The CDR3 sequence: CASSIAGTGGTGELFF. CDR3 DNA: TGTGCCAGCAGCATCGCCGGGACAGGGGGTACCGGGGAGCTGTTTTTT.

The chain combines TRBV5-4 with TRBJ1-1; TRBD1 matches at 7 bases. Trimming removed 3 bases from V and 2 bases from J; junction bases left unmatched: 16. The CDR3 contains 18 residues. Per germline, CDR1 SGHNT and CDR2 YYREEE (reference sequence). Here the CDR3 DNA reads TGTGCCAGCAGCTCGGGGACAGCTAAGCTATCTTTCAACACTGAAGCTTTCTTT. Residues: CASSSGTAKLSFNTEAFF.

The chain's CDR3 is CASSPQGRVSGRAGETQYF. In nucleotides, the CDR3 is TGTGCCAGCAGTCCGCAGGGTCGGGTCAGCGGGAGGGCCGGAGAGACCCAGTACTTC. This chain joins TRBV28 and TRBJ2-5, with 10 bases identical to TRBD2. The J segment lost 4 bases and the V segment lost 5 bases, leaving 19 bases of the junction unmatched. This CDR3 has 19 residues. Per germline, CDR1 MDHEN and CDR2 SYDVKM.

The chain joins TRBV30 to TRBJ2-1; possibly TRBD1 for D (5 bases). The CDR3 is 11 residues long. Trimming removed 2 bases from V and 8 bases from J, with 7 bases in between. CDR1 is GTSNPN and CDR2 is SVGIG in the germline V gene (reference sequence). CDR3 sequence: CAWSPGHEQFF. In DNA form, the CDR3 reads TGTGCCTGGAGTCCAGGGCATGAGCAGTTCTTC.

This chain joins TRBV11-2 and TRBJ2-1; TRBD2 aligns across 16 bases. The CDR3 runs 17 residues. Looked up from germline, CDR1 is SGHAT and CDR2 is FQNNGV. The J segment lost 7 bases and the V segment lost 4 bases, leaving 7 bases of the junction unmatched. The CDR3 nucleotides read TGTGCCAGCAGCTCTCCGGGACTAGCGGGAGGGGGAAATGAGCAGTTCTTC. Amino acids: CASSSPGLAGGGNEQFF.

The chain links TRBV7-3 to TRBJ2-3; D uncertain. V lost 7 bases, J lost 0 bases, and 11 bases lay in between. The germline gives CDR1 SGHTA, CDR2 FQGTGA. The CDR3 is 14 amino acids. The CDR3: CASTPGLSTDTQYF. CDR3 DNA: TGTGCCAGCACCCCTGGGCTGAGCACAGATACGCAGTATTTT.

The sample holds one count of this clone. The chain uses TRBV28 and TRBJ1-2; 9 bases match TRBD1. Germline-derived CDR1 and CDR2 are MDHEN and SYDVKM. With V trimmed by 5 bases and J by 1 base, 2 bases remained unmatched. This CDR3 has 14 residues. CDR3: CASSRQGGNYGYTF. Written as DNA, the CDR3 is TGTGCCAGCAGTAGACAGGGGGGTAACTATGGCTACACCTTC.

The chain has TRBV5-1 and TRBJ1-2; D is uncertain. Between the trimmed V and J ends, which lost 4 bases and 3 bases, there was a span of 10 bases. Germline CDR1 reads SGHRS; CDR2 reads YFSETQ. The CDR3 runs to 13 residues. The CDR3 region is CASSPTGYYGYTF. The CDR3 region has the DNA TGCGCCAGCAGCCCCACGGGGTACTATGGCTACACCTTC.

This clone occurred a few times. Other DNA sequences in this specimen translate into the identical CDR3. The chain uses TRBV5-1 and TRBJ2-1; the D gene is possibly TRBD2 (6 bases). The CDR3 extends over 13 amino acids. Per germline, CDR1 SGHRS and CDR2 YFSETQ. The V gene lost 3 bases and the J gene lost 4 bases, with 8 bases spanning the gap. Written as DNA, the CDR3 is TGCGCCAGCAGCTCGGACTATTACAATGAGCAGTTCTTC. It encodes CASSSDYYNEQFF.

V is TRBV6-5 and J is TRBJ1-5; 7 nucleotides align to TRBD1. From germline, CDR1 is MNHEY and CDR2 SVGAGI. The CDR3 is made up of 13 amino acids. The V segment lost 6 bases and the J segment 7 bases; nucleotides outside the gene matches: 6. The CDR3 region has the DNA TGTGCCAGCAGACAAGGGGGCGACCAGCCCCAGCATTTT. Translation: CASRQGGDQPQHF.

This clone was seen once. This chain joins TRBV28 and TRBJ2-7; tentative D call: TRBD1 (5 bases). Trimming removed 8 bases from V and 5 bases from J, with 10 bases in between. Germline values: CDR1 MDHEN, CDR2 SYDVKM. The CDR3 is 11 residues long. CDR3 amino acids: CASGAVNEQYF. Here the CDR3 DNA reads TGTGCCAGCGGGGCCGTCAACGAGCAGTACTTC. Variable domain in full (rest from reference TRBV28 and TRBJ2-7): DVKVTQSSRYLVKRTGEKVFLECVQDMDHENMFWYRQDPGLGLRLIYFSYDVKMKEKGDIPEGYSVSREKKERFSLILESASTNQTSMYLCASGAVNEQYFGPGTRLTVT.